Below, one T cell receptor (beta chain) is given with its context. On ten immunoSEQ deep assay plates, unsorted PBMC DNA was sequenced. Per the study methods: ImmunoSEQ only sent back junction sequences with no quality scores, so filtering was done differently. Some clones are missing from TCRdb's copy, which holds only in-frame ones; the method was immunoSEQ multiplex PCR. That table furnishes V, J and clone size, whereas the DNA furnished D and trimming. The sample consists of about half a million clones, 70% to 85% of them appearing once. CDR3 length: 14 amino acids. Between the trimmed V and J ends, which lost 4 bases and 8 bases, there was a span of 15 bases. Germline V CDR1 and CDR2: SGDLS, YYNGEE. For unsorted samples, genomic DNA was extracted from around 95 million PBMCs. The entry originates in a study of shared clonotypes between healthy human individuals. On the study more broadly: The study enrolled a couple of women and three men aged 18 to 49.

The receptor comes from a woman aged 40 to 49 in good health. Some clones in this sample may be carry-over from other donors' samples. Sequencing was carried out using PBMCs. The gene calls are TRBV9 and TRBJ1-4, with TRBD1 as a possible D gene (5 bases). The CDR3 spells CASSPGGAVEKLFF. As DNA, the CDR3 is TGTGCCAGCAGCCCAGGTGGGGCCGTAGAAAAACTGTTTTTT.